The 14 T cell receptor beta chains below come from one sample, sequenced in a study of cytomegalovirus exposure and HLA in healthy donors. A multiplex PCR was run with 60 Vbeta primers and 13 Jbeta primers. Clones were sequenced by immunoSEQ multiplex PCR, and TCRdb holds only the in-frame ones, with some missing. The top ten clones hold approximately 2.1% of a sample with about 250,000 clones, about 66% of them seen once. The sequenced sample was PBMCs. These receptors were collected from a female donor in good health and CMV-seronegative.

CDR3 nucleotides: TGTGCCACCAGCGGTCGACAGGAAGGGACACACCAGCCCCAGCATTTT. As protein: CATSGRQEGTHQPQHF. The V and J genes are TRBV15 and TRBJ1-5; TRBD1 might be the D (6 bases). This CDR3 spans 16 amino acids. The V end lost 5 bases, the J end lost 7 bases, and 21 bases lay between the germline ends. Germline V CDR1 and CDR2: LNHNV, YYDKDF (reference sequence).

This chain connects TRBV7-8 to TRBJ2-7; D may be TRBD2 (6 bases). The CDR3 has 16 amino acids. Germline loops: CDR1 SGHVS, CDR2 FQNEAQ. The V end lost 0 bases, the J end lost 4 bases, and 16 bases lay between the germline ends. The CDR3 DNA sequence: TGTGCCAGCAGCTTAGCGCCTCAATACGGGGGATACGAGCAGTACTTC. Translating gives CASSLAPQYGGYEQYF.

The V and J genes are TRBV29-1 and TRBJ2-1; 8 nucleotides match TRBD1. The V and J ends lost 0 bases and 4 bases, in that order; junction bases with no gene match: 8. Germline loops: CDR1 SQVTM, CDR2 ANQGSEA. This CDR3 comprises 16 residues. This CDR3 reads CSVEDRRTGLYNEQFF. The CDR3 nucleotides are TGCAGCGTTGAAGATCGGAGGACAGGGCTATACAATGAGCAGTTCTTC.

V gene TRBV9 combines with J gene TRBJ2-1, with 9 bases fitting TRBD1. After removal of 5 bases from V and 6 bases from J, the junction contained 6 bases not matched to a gene. The CDR3 loop spans 14 amino acids. Germline V gene data show CDR1 as SGDLS and CDR2 as YYNGEE. The CDR3 DNA is TGTGCCAGCAGTCCCGGGACAGGGCTCAATGAGCAGTTCTTC. This gives the protein CASSPGTGLNEQFF.

The chain joins TRBV5-5 to TRBJ2-7, with TRBD2 identical over 10 bases. The CDR3 is 16 residues long. Germline V CDR1 and CDR2: SGHKS, YYEKEE (reference sequence). The V segment lost 0 bases and the J segment 0 bases; nucleotides outside the gene matches: 3. The CDR3 region has the DNA TGTGCCAGCAGCTTGGCCCCTAGCGGGAGCTCCTACGAGCAGTACTTC. Protein sequence: CASSLAPSGSSYEQYF.

The chain couples TRBV5-1 to TRBJ2-1, with TRBD1 identical over 8 bases. In germline, CDR1 is SGHRS, CDR2 YFSETQ. After removal of 1 base from V and 5 bases from J, the junction contained 8 bases not matched to a gene. This CDR3 has 16 amino acids. For the CDR3, the DNA is TGCGCCAGCAGCTTGATGCCGGGACAGGTAAACAATGAGCAGTTCTTC. This gives the protein CASSLMPGQVNNEQFF.

This chain links TRBV28 with TRBJ1-2; the match to TRBD1 covers 9 bases. CDR1 is MDHEN, CDR2 SYDVKM, per germline. Trimming cost V 4 bases and J 3 bases; bases outside gene matches: 12. There are 17 residues in the CDR3. The DNA for the CDR3 is TGTGCCAGCAGTTCCTACCGGGACAGGGCGGGGTACTATGGCTACACCTTC. Amino acids: CASSSYRDRAGYYGYTF.

CDR3 loop: CAISSGTNNEQFF. In DNA form, the CDR3 reads TGTGCCATCAGTAGCGGGACCAACAATGAGCAGTTCTTC. The rearrangement uses TRBV10-3 and TRBJ2-1; 7 nucleotides agree with TRBD2. V shed 5 bases and J 5 bases; nucleotides not matched to a gene: 3. The CDR3 is 13 residues long. Germline CDR1 reads ENHRY; CDR2 reads SYGVKD.

This clone has a single count. This same CDR3 is encoded by further DNA sequences in the sample. The J gene is TRBJ2-1, the V gene TRBV7-2; D unresolved. The CDR3 covers 13 residues. Germline V gives CDR1 SGHTA, CDR2 FQGNSA. The V end was cut by 2 bases, the J end by 5 bases, with 7 bases between. The CDR3 spells CASSLRVDNEQFF. The DNA of the CDR3 is TGTGCCAGCAGCTTAAGAGTGGACAATGAGCAGTTCTTC.

The chain couples TRBV7-9 to TRBJ2-2; 11 nucleotides align to TRBD2. The germline CDR1 and CDR2 sequences are SEHNR and FQNEAQ (reference sequence). The J segment lost 3 bases and the V segment lost 5 bases, leaving 5 bases of the junction unmatched. This CDR3 region has 16 residues. The CDR3 protein is CASSGPSGRYTGELFF. CDR3 sequence (DNA): TGTGCCAGCAGCGGCCCTAGCGGGAGGTACACCGGGGAGCTGTTTTTT.

The CDR3: CASSVNPLGQSNEKLFF. In DNA, the CDR3 is TGTGCCAGTAGCGTAAACCCGCTGGGACAGTCTAATGAAAAACTGTTTTTT. This chain links TRBV19 with TRBJ1-4; TRBD1 matches 7 bases. V shed 6 bases and J 3 bases; nucleotides not matched to a gene: 13. The CDR3 consists of 17 residues. The germline gives CDR1 LNHDA, CDR2 SQIVND (reference sequence).

This clone was seen a single time. V is TRBV10-3 and J is TRBJ1-5; D is ambiguous. With 7 bases removed from V and 2 bases from J, the gap between germline ends came to 9 bases. Germline CDR1 is ENHRY and CDR2 is SYGVKD. This CDR3 contains 13 residues. The CDR3 region is CAINRVGNQPQHF. CDR3 DNA sequence: TGTGCCATCAATCGGGTGGGCAATCAGCCCCAGCATTTT.

This clone was picked up a small number of times. This chain connects TRBV5-1 to TRBJ1-2, with 7 bases lining up with TRBD1. Trimming cost V 4 bases and J 2 bases; bases outside gene matches: 11. The CDR3 runs 16 residues. The germline CDR1 and CDR2 sequences are SGHRS and YFSETQ. The CDR3 protein is CASSTGDSRVNYGYTF. The CDR3 DNA reads TGCGCCAGCAGCACAGGGGATTCAAGGGTGAACTATGGCTACACCTTC.

The V call is TRBV5-1, the J call TRBJ2-3, with 8 bases that match TRBD2. V shed 1 base and J 11 bases; nucleotides not matched to a gene: 9. CDR1 is SGHRS, CDR2 YFSETQ, per germline. The CDR3 has 14 amino acids. The CDR3 loop is CASSLPGRAQGQYF. The CDR3 nucleotides are TGCGCCAGCAGCTTGCCCGGGAGGGCCCAGGGGCAGTATTTT.